Presented here are 30 T cell receptor beta chains from one specimen sequenced in a study of T cells in Graves' hyperthyroidism and ophthalmopathy. Using RNA transcripts as the source, TCR beta CDR3 regions were amplified. The TCR CDR3 first-round RT-PCR relied on the HTBI primer set. Each CDR3 protein is one row after TCRdb ran MiXCR on the multiplex PCR reads. This table has roughly 500,000 distinct CDR3 sequences, around 46% appearing once. The sequencing input was peripheral blood or thyroid tissue (not recorded which). All receptors come from an adult woman with Graves' disease, either hyperthyroidism or ophthalmopathy (not recorded which).

A few counts support this clonotype. This chain links TRBV6-1 with TRBJ2-2; TRBD2 agrees at 7 bases. This CDR3 comprises 15 residues. Trimming took 5 bases from V and 4 from J; bases not matched to a gene: 7. Per the germline V gene, CDR1 is MNHNS and CDR2 is SASEGT. The CDR3 is CASSQTSPGTGELFF. DNA for the CDR3: TGTGCCAGCAGTCAGACTAGCCCCGGCACCGGGGAGCTGTTTTTT.

At least ten counts were recorded for this clonotype. The chain couples TRBV30 to TRBJ2-5, with TRBD2 matching over 12 bases. Unmatched junction bases numbered 3, after V lost 2 bases and J lost 5 bases. This CDR3 has 14 amino acids. CDR1 is GTSNPN and CDR2 is SVGIG in the germline V gene (reference sequence). CDR3 loop: CAWSRTSGGETQYF. The CDR3 nucleotides read TGTGCCTGGAGTAGAACTAGCGGGGGGGAGACCCAGTACTTC.

Turning to this clonotype: A much larger clone lies one base from this, so it may be a read error. The chain is built from TRBV9 and TRBJ1-1; D is perhaps TRBD1 (5 bases). This CDR3 has 17 amino acids. Trimming removed 3 bases at V and 1 base at J, with 19 bases between. CDR1 SGDLS and CDR2 YYNGEE come from the germline V gene. For the CDR3, the DNA is TGTGCCAGCAGCGGAATGGCGCCAGGGTCGTGGAACACTGAAGCTTTCTTT. Amino acids: CASSGMAPGSWNTEAFF.

The J gene is TRBJ1-4, the V gene TRBV2, with 7 bases fitting TRBD1. V was pared by 6 bases and J by 13 bases, with 5 bases of the junction left unmatched. The length of the CDR3 is 11 residues. Germline values: CDR1 SNHLY, CDR2 FYNNEI. CDR3 in DNA: TGTGCCAGCAGCGGGGACAGCGGACTGTTTTTT. Protein product: CASSGDSGLFF. Drawing the rest from reference TRBV2 and TRBJ1-4, the complete variable domain is EPEVTQTPSHQVTQMGQEVILRCVPISNHLYFYWYRQILGQKVEFLVSFYNNEISEKSEIFDDQFSVERPDGSNFTLKIRSTKLEDSAMYFCASSGDSGLFFGSGTQLSVL.

The chain is built from TRBV2 and TRBJ2-5, with 10 bases lining up with TRBD2. Per germline, CDR1 SNHLY and CDR2 FYNNEI. The CDR3 totals 16 residues. Trimming removed 4 bases from V and 5 bases from J; junction bases left unmatched: 10. CDR3 in amino acids: CASSGVAGGLGETQYF. CDR3 nucleotide sequence: TGTGCCAGCAGTGGGGTAGCGGGAGGCCTCGGGGAGACCCAGTACTTC.

The chain employs TRBV7-3 and TRBJ2-7; the match to TRBD1 covers 7 bases. Germline lookup yields CDR1 SGHTA and CDR2 FQGTGA. The CDR3 has 15 amino acids. The V gene end was trimmed by 4 bases and the J gene end by 2 bases; junction bases not matched to a gene: 8. In nucleotides, the CDR3 is TGTGCCAGCAGCTCCACCCGGGACAGAGCCTACGAGCAGTACTTC. Amino acid sequence: CASSSTRDRAYEQYF.

This clonotype occurred many times. J is TRBJ1-4 and V is TRBV7-9; D might be TRBD1 (5 bases). Germline lookup yields CDR1 SEHNR and CDR2 FQNEAQ (reference sequence). V was pared by 2 bases and J by 6 bases, with 13 bases between. The length of the CDR3 is 15 residues. CDR3 sequence (DNA): TGTGCCAGCAGCTTAAGGGACGGATCGGATGAAAAACTGTTTTTT. Translation: CASSLRDGSDEKLFF.

This clonotype was observed a single time. The V and J genes are TRBV2 and TRBJ2-2, with D maybe TRBD1 (5 bases). The CDR3 is 15 residues long. The V end lost 0 bases, the J end lost 2 bases, and 7 bases lay between the germline ends. The germline CDR1 and CDR2 sequences are SNHLY and FYNNEI. The CDR3 nucleotides read TGTGCCAGCAGTGAAGCGGGGCACAACACCGGGGAGCTGTTTTTT. Translated, it gives CASSEAGHNTGELFF.

This clonotype was observed a handful of times. A much larger clone sits a single nucleotide away, making a read error possible. The chain carries TRBV5-1 and TRBJ2-2; no firm D call. Germline assignment: CDR1 SGHRS and CDR2 YFSETQ. The V end lost 2 bases, the J end lost 4 bases, and 9 bases lay between the germline ends. CDR3 size: 14 residues. The CDR3 is CASSFRVGTGELFF. As DNA, the CDR3 is TGCGCCAGCAGCTTCCGGGTCGGCACCGGGGAGCTGTTTTTT. Supplemented by reference TRBV5-1 and TRBJ2-2, the full variable domain reads KAGVTQTPRYLIKTRGQQVTLSCSPISGHRSVSWYQQTPGQGLQFLFEYFSETQRNKGNFPGRFSGRQFSNSRSEMNVSTLELGDSALYLCASSFRVGTGELFFGEGSRLTVL.

This clonotype has a count of ten or more. The chain couples TRBV25-1 to TRBJ2-2; weak D call: TRBD2 (6 bases). The CDR3 runs 17 residues. V lost 6 bases, J lost 3 bases, and 20 bases lay in between. Per germline, CDR1 MGHDK and CDR2 SYGVNS. The CDR3 DNA follows: TGTGCCAGCAGGGGGGGATGGGGGGAGGCCCACACCGGGGAGCTGTTTTTT. Translating gives CASRGGWGEAHTGELFF.

Ten or more counts support this clonotype. This rearrangement joins TRBV9 to TRBJ2-5, with 10 bases fitting TRBD2. Germline trimming cut 0 bases from V and 4 bases from J; bases unmatched to any gene: 12. The CDR3 runs 18 residues. The V gene's germline CDR1 is SGDLS and CDR2 YYNGEE. CDR3 region: CASSVGGLAGALGETQYF. DNA of the CDR3: TGTGCCAGCAGCGTAGGGGGTCTAGCGGGAGCTTTGGGAGAGACCCAGTACTTC.

The rearrangement uses TRBV20-1 and TRBJ1-2, with D tentatively TRBD1 (5 bases). Per germline, CDR1 DFQATT and CDR2 SNEGSKA (reference sequence). The CDR3 totals 15 residues. V was pared by 5 bases and J by 7 bases, with 23 bases between. CDR3 loop: CSAPRDSRGSGGYTF. CDR3 sequence (DNA): TGCAGTGCTCCTCGGGACTCGCGCGGTAGTGGTGGCTACACCTTC.

This clonotype was counted only a few times. The rearrangement joins TRBV20-1 to TRBJ2-5; D call uncertain. Germline V gene data show CDR1 as DFQATT and CDR2 as SNEGSKA (reference sequence). Trimming took off 1 base at V and 5 bases at J, with 14 bases between the two ends. This CDR3 comprises 14 residues. CDR3 protein: CSARAGRHEETQYF. The DNA for the CDR3 is TGCAGTGCTAGAGCCGGTCGGCATGAGGAGACCCAGTACTTC.

In DNA form, the CDR3 reads TGCAGCGGGAAGGAGGGGGACACTGAAGCTTTCTTT. Protein: CSGKEGDTEAFF. The chain combines TRBV29-1 with TRBJ1-1, with a weak D call TRBD1 (6 bases). Trimming stripped 7 bases from V and 3 bases from J, with 12 bases between. Per the germline V gene, CDR1 is SQVTM and CDR2 is ANQGSEA. This CDR3 has 12 residues.

V usage is TRBV15 and J usage is TRBJ1-5; a weak D match, TRBD1 (5 bases). The V gene's germline CDR1 is LNHNV and CDR2 YYDKDF (reference sequence). The CDR3 spans 15 residues. The V and J ends lost 0 bases and 6 bases respectively, with 12 bases between them. The CDR3 sequence: CATSRDQAGSQPQHF. CDR3 nucleotide sequence: TGTGCCACCAGCAGAGATCAGGCAGGGAGTCAGCCCCAGCATTTT. Full variable domain (remainder filled in from reference TRBV15 and TRBJ1-5): DAMVIQNPRYQVTQFGKPVTLSCSQTLNHNVMYWYQQKSSQAPKLLFHYYDKDFNNEADTPDNFQSRRPNTSFCFLDIRSPGLGDTAMYLCATSRDQAGSQPQHFGDGTRLSIL.

The J gene is TRBJ1-4, the V gene TRBV2; tentative D call: TRBD1 (5 bases). V lost 3 bases and J 2 bases, leaving 10 bases between the germline ends. Germline loops: CDR1 SNHLY, CDR2 FYNNEI. CDR3 size: 15 residues. The CDR3 DNA reads TGTGCCAGCAGTGAGGGGGAGTACACTAATGAAAAACTGTTTTTT. This sequence encodes CASSEGEYTNEKLFF. Looking up the rest from reference TRBV2 and TRBJ1-4 gives the full variable domain: EPEVTQTPSHQVTQMGQEVILRCVPISNHLYFYWYRQILGQKVEFLVSFYNNEISEKSEIFDDQFSVERPDGSNFTLKIRSTKLEDSAMYFCASSEGEYTNEKLFFGSGTQLSVL.

The V and J genes are TRBV2 and TRBJ1-1; 10 nucleotides line up with TRBD1. CDR3 length: 15 residues. Germline CDR1 SNHLY, CDR2 FYNNEI. V was pared by 6 bases and J by 4 bases, with 8 bases of the junction left unmatched. For the CDR3, the DNA is TGTGCCAGCAGGACGAGGGACAGGGGCTCCACTGAAGCTTTCTTT. Amino acids: CASRTRDRGSTEAFF.

The V gene is TRBV29-1, the J gene TRBJ2-2, with D tentatively TRBD1 or TRBD2 (5 bases each). The CDR3 sequence is 15 residues long. Germline CDR1 is SQVTM and CDR2 is ANQGSEA. V shed 4 bases and J shed 6 bases, with 18 bases lying between them. The CDR3 protein is CSVVTGTRAAGELFF. CDR3 bases: TGCAGCGTTGTGACTGGGACGAGAGCAGCCGGGGAGCTGTTTTTT.

This clonotype appeared a single time. The chain is built from TRBV2 and TRBJ2-7; D may correspond to TRBD1 or TRBD2 (5 bases each). The length of the CDR3 is 15 residues. With 4 bases removed from V and 1 base from J, the gap between germline ends came to 14 bases. Germline V CDR1 and CDR2: SNHLY, FYNNEI. Here the CDR3 DNA reads TGTGCCAGCAGTGTTGAGGGGCAAGAATCCTACGAGCAGTACTTC. It encodes CASSVEGQESYEQYF.

This chain uses TRBV5-1 with TRBJ1-2, with 8 bases aligning to TRBD1. The length of the CDR3 is 14 residues. Germline V CDR1 and CDR2: SGHRS, YFSETQ. V was pared by 7 bases and J by 6 bases, with 11 bases of the junction left unmatched. CDR3 in amino acids: CASFTAGTGNGYTF. CDR3 sequence (DNA): TGCGCCAGCTTTACTGCAGGGACAGGCAATGGCTACACCTTC.

This clonotype turned up a few times. This chain links TRBV10-3 with TRBJ2-3; 10 nucleotides agree with TRBD1. This CDR3 has 16 amino acids. V lost 2 bases and J lost 3; bases outside the gene matches: 5. Germline lookup yields CDR1 ENHRY and CDR2 SYGVKD. CDR3 in amino acids: CAISERGTGETDTQYF. In DNA, the CDR3 is TGTGCCATCAGTGAGAGAGGGACAGGGGAGACAGATACGCAGTATTTT.

This chain connects TRBV10-3 to TRBJ2-6; 10 bases are shared with TRBD1. The CDR3 sequence is 14 residues long. V was clipped by 0 bases and J by 11 bases; unmatched bases: 1. In germline, CDR1 is ENHRY, CDR2 SYGVKD. CDR3 in DNA: TGTGCCATCAGTGAGTCGACAGGGGGCTACGTCCTGACTTTC. Encoded protein: CAISESTGGYVLTF.

This clonotype was detected many times. V gene TRBV19 combines with J gene TRBJ1-4; unclear D gene. Germline assignment: CDR1 LNHDA and CDR2 SQIVND (reference sequence). The germline V and J ends were trimmed by 2 bases and 6 bases, with 16 bases remaining between them. This CDR3 spans 16 amino acids. CDR3 DNA: TGTGCCAGTAGTATAAGTCGGTCTCAAGGCGATGAAAAACTGTTTTTT. Its translation: CASSISRSQGDEKLFF.

The chain employs TRBV9 and TRBJ1-2; D uncertain. This CDR3 has 15 residues. V lost 0 bases and J lost 4, with 13 bases in between. Germline assignment: CDR1 SGDLS and CDR2 YYNGEE. The CDR3 DNA follows: TGTGCCAGCAGCGTAGAAGGGTCACTTGGCTATGGCTACACCTTC. It encodes CASSVEGSLGYGYTF.

This clonotype was detected a few times. This sequence joins TRBV6-5 and TRBJ2-3, with D unresolved. Trimming cost V 6 bases and J 5 bases, with 9 bases left between them. This CDR3 comprises 12 residues. Germline V CDR1 and CDR2: MNHEY, SVGAGI. The CDR3 is CASSPALDTQYF. CDR3 DNA: TGTGCCAGCAGCCCAGCCCTAGATACGCAGTATTTT.

The rearrangement uses TRBV29-1 and TRBJ2-4; unclear D gene. CDR3 size: 11 residues. Germline-derived CDR1 and CDR2 are SQVTM and ANQGSEA. The germline V and J ends were trimmed by 4 bases and 7 bases, with 8 bases remaining between them. CDR3 sequence (DNA): TGCAGCGTTGGATTAGATAACATTCAGTACTTC. Residues: CSVGLDNIQYF.

The rearrangement joins TRBV9 to TRBJ2-7, with 8 bases that match TRBD2. Trimming cost V 7 bases and J 3 bases; bases outside gene matches: 9. Per the germline V gene, CDR1 is SGDLS and CDR2 is YYNGEE. CDR3 length: 14 amino acids. The CDR3 DNA follows: TGTGCCAGCTTAGGCCCAGCGGGAGTCTACGAGCAGTACTTC. It is translated as CASLGPAGVYEQYF.

This rearrangement joins TRBV15 to TRBJ1-2; TRBD1 might be the D (6 bases). This CDR3 is 14 amino acids long. Trimming took 5 bases from V and 8 from J, leaving 18 bases between them. Germline values: CDR1 LNHNV, CDR2 YYDKDF (reference sequence). The CDR3 protein is CATSARRGTAGYTF. CDR3 nucleotide sequence: TGTGCCACCAGCGCACGCAGGGGTACGGCAGGCTACACCTTC.

This clonotype was detected many times. The chain uses TRBV5-6 and TRBJ2-7; tentatively, D is TRBD1 (6 bases). The V end was cut by 5 bases, the J end by 6 bases, with 24 bases between. The CDR3 totals 16 residues. Germline V gene sequence: CDR1 SGHDT, CDR2 YYEEEE. The CDR3 region is CASSSDSGTGYSEQYF. The CDR3 bases are TGTGCCAGCAGTTCGGACTCCGGTACAGGGTATAGCGAGCAGTACTTC.

The gene calls are TRBV7-3 and TRBJ1-1; D ambiguous. Trimming took 5 bases from V and 11 from J, leaving 15 bases between them. CDR3 size: 12 residues. Germline assignment: CDR1 SGHTA and CDR2 FQGTGA. Here the CDR3 DNA reads TGTGCCAGCAGCCAGTTGGCAGGCTCCGCTTTCTTT. Its translation is CASSQLAGSAFF. Full variable domain (rest looked up from reference TRBV7-3 and TRBJ1-1): GAGVSQTPSNKVTEKGKYVELRCDPISGHTALYWYRQSLGQGPEFLIYFQGTGAADDSGLPNDRFFAVRPEGSVSTLKIQRTERGDSAVYLCASSQLAGSAFFGQGTRLTVV.